The entry that follows covers one TCR beta chain sequence. The data originate from a study of shared clonotypes between healthy human individuals. TCRdb's copy holds only in-frame clones and misses some; the assay was immunoSEQ multiplex PCR. The table records a few million clones, approximately 92% of them present only once. The origin of this receptor is a man between 18 and 29 years old in good health. The specimen sequenced was naive CD4+ T cells sorted from blood. Stated subset: CD45RA+ positively selected.

CDR3 sequence (DNA): TGTGCCAGCACCTCAGGACAGAGCACCTATAATTCACCCCTCCACTTT. Its protein product is CASTSGQSTYNSPLHF. The V and J genes are TRBV6-6 and TRBJ1-6; weak D call: TRBD1 (6 bases). This CDR3 is 16 amino acids long. V was trimmed by 7 bases and J by 2 bases, leaving 15 bases between them. Germline values: CDR1 MNHNY, CDR2 SVGAGI (reference sequence).